This note documents a single TCR beta chain sequence. Its target is not known. In germline, CDR1 is MNHNS, CDR2 SASEGT. The CDR3 has 16 residues. TCRalpha and TCRbeta cDNA went through two nested PCRs of approximately 16 and 10 cycles. TCRdb reprocessed the 5' RACE reads and reports one entry per CDR3 protein, with no DNA. Its table records around 140,000 distinct CDR3 sequences. This sample was included in a study of monozygotic twins with inflammatory bowel disease. Study-level points and caveats: Among twins, concordant and discordant pairs did not differ in repertoire similarity, possibly from limited power. Relative to healthy twins, IBD patients had fewer clonotypes in common with others, a gap that was especially apparent with disease activity.

The TCR sequence derives from a human donor with ulcerative colitis or Crohn's disease, or a healthy co-twin of an affected twin (not recorded which). The rearrangement uses TRBV6-1 and TRBJ1-5. The sequenced sample consisted of blood. The CDR3 spells CASSQGTRRGNQPQHF.